The source of this TCR beta chain is a study of T cells in Graves' hyperthyroidism and ophthalmopathy. This CDR3 has 12 amino acids. Regions amplified from RNA transcripts were the TCR beta CDR3 regions. HTBI primers drove first-round RT-PCR of the TCR CDR3. TCRdb re-derived calls from the multiplex PCR reads in MiXCR, one entry per CDR3 protein. The table records roughly 510,000 distinct CDR3 sequences, roughly 20% of them present only once. About this clonotype itself: A junction end diverges from the germline sequence, so it may reflect a read error.

The origin of this receptor is a young man with Graves' hyperthyroidism. Material: blood. This sequence joins TRBV12-3 or TRBV12-4 and TRBJ2-7; perhaps TRBD1 as D (6 bases). The CDR3 DNA sequence: TGTGCCATCAGTGAAGGTCCCAGGGGCGGGTACTTC. Protein sequence: CAISEGPRGGYF.